Given below is one T cell receptor beta chain in context. Antigen unknown. These data belong to a study of T cells in Graves' hyperthyroidism and ophthalmopathy. Exclusion of patients followed from uncontrolled infection, other autoimmune disease, pregnancy or lactation. Study findings and constraints: A 13 V-J signature model discriminated ophthalmopathy versus stable hyperthyroidism.

The germline CDR1 and CDR2 sequences are SGHTA and FQGNSA. The CDR3 sequence is 14 residues long. With 5 bases clipped from V and 2 bases from J, the junction kept 6 bases outside the gene matches. Template material for amplifying TCR beta CDR3 regions consisted of RNA transcripts. TCR CDR3 underwent first-round RT-PCR with the HTBI primer set. TCRdb reprocessed the multiplex PCR reads with MiXCR, giving one entry per CDR3 protein. The sample has nearly 750,000 distinct CDR3 sequences, 35% seen once. V is TRBV7-2 and J is TRBJ2-7, with 7 nucleotides matching TRBD1. The sequence was obtained from a woman aged 40 to 50 with Graves' hyperthyroidism. The sequencing input was blood. The CDR3 nucleotides are TGTGCCAGCAGCAGGGGGCTAGTCACCTACGAGCAGTACTTC. This translates into CASSRGLVTYEQYF.